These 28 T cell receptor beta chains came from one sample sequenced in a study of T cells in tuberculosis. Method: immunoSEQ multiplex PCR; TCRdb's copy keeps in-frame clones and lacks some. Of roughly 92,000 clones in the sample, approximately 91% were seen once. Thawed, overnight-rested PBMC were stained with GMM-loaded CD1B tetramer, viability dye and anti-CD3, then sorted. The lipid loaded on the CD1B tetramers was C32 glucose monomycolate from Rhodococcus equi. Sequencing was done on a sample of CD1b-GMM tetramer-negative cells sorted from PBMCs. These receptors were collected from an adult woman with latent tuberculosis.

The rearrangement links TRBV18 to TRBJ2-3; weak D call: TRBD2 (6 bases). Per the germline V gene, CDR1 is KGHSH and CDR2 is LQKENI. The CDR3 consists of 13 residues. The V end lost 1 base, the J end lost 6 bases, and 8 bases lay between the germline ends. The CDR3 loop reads CASSPLGGDTQYF. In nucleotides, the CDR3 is TGTGCCAGCTCACCACTAGGAGGGGATACGCAGTATTTT.

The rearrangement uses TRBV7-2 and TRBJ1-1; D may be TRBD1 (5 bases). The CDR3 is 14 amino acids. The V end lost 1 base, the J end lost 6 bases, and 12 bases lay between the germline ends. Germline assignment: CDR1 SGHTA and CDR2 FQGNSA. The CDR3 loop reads CASSLGRGVAEAFF. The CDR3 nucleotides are TGTGCCAGCAGCTTAGGTCGGGGGGTGGCTGAAGCTTTCTTT.

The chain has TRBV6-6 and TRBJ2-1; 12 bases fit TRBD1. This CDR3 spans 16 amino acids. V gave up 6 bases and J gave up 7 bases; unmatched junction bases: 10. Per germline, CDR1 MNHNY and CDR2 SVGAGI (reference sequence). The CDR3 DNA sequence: TGTGCCAGCAGGGGCCCGGGACAGGGGGCTGGAAATGAGCAGTTCTTC. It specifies CASRGPGQGAGNEQFF.

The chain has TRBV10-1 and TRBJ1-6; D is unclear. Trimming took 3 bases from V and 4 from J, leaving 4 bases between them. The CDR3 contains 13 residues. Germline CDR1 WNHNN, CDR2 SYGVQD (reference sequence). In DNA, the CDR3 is TGCGCCAGCAGTGATCAATATAATTCACCCCTCCACTTT. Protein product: CASSDQYNSPLHF.

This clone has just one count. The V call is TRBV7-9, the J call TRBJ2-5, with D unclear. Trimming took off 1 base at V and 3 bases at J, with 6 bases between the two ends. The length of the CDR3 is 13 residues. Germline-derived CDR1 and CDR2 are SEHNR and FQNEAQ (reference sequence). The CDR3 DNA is TGTGCCAGCAGCTTAGGAGTAAAAGAGACCCAGTACTTC. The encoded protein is CASSLGVKETQYF.

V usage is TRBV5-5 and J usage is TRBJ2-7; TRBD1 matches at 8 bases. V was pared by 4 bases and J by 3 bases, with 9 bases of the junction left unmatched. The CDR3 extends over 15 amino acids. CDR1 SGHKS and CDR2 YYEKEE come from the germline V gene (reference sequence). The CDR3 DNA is TGTGCCAGCAGCAATCATGGACAGGGTATCTACGAGCAGTACGTC. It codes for CASSNHGQGIYEQYV.

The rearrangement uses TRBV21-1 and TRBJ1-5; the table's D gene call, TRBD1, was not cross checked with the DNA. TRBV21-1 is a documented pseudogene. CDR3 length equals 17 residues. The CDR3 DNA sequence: TGTGCCAGCAGCAAAGGGACCCGAAGGGGTGTTGGTCAGCCCCAGCATTTT. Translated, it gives CASSKGTRRGVGQPQHF.

CDR3 DNA sequence: TGTGCCAGCAGTGAATTCGGTCGAGTTGATACGCAGTATTTT. Residues: CASSEFGRVDTQYF. The chain has TRBV6-1 and TRBJ2-3; no firm D call. The CDR3 extends over 14 amino acids. CDR1 and CDR2 (germline): MNHNS, SASEGT. V lost 2 bases and J 6 bases, leaving 12 bases between the germline ends.

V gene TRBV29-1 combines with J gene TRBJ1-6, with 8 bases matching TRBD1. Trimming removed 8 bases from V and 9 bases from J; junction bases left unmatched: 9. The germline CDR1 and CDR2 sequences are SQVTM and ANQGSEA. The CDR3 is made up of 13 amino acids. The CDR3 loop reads CSPTGDDGSPLHF. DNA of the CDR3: TGCAGCCCGACAGGGGACGATGGTTCACCCCTCCACTTT.

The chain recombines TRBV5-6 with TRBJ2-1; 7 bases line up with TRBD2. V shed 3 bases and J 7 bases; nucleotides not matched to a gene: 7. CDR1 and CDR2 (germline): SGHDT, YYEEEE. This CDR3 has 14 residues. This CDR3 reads CASSSTGGRNEQFF. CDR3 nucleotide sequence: TGTGCCAGCAGCTCAACCGGGGGGAGGAATGAGCAGTTCTTC.

DNA for the CDR3: TGTGCCAGTACTTCAGGGGGCAATTCACCCCTCCACTTT. The encoded protein is CASTSGGNSPLHF. The chain carries TRBV19 and TRBJ1-6, with 8 bases matching TRBD1. The CDR3 loop spans 13 amino acids. With V trimmed by 7 bases and J by 7 bases, 3 bases remained unmatched. CDR1 is LNHDA, CDR2 SQIVND, per germline (reference sequence).

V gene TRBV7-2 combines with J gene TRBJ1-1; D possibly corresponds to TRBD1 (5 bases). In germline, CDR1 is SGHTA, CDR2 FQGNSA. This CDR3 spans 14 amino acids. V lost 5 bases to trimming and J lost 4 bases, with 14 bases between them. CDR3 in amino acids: CASSLPQGGTEAFF. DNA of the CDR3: TGTGCCAGCAGCCTACCCCAGGGAGGCACTGAAGCTTTCTTT.

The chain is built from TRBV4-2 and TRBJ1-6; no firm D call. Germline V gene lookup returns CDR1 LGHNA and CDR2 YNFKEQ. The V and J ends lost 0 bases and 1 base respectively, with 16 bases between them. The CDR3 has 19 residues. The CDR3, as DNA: TGTGCCAGCAGCCAAGACAACCCGACTAGCAGGTCCTATAATTCACCCCTCCACTTT. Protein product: CASSQDNPTSRSYNSPLHF.

This CDR3 reads CASSFGREGEQYF. The CDR3 DNA follows: TGTGCCAGCAGTTTTGGCAGGGAAGGCGAGCAGTACTTC. The chain joins TRBV27 to TRBJ2-7, with D maybe TRBD1 (5 bases). The germline CDR1 and CDR2 sequences are MNHEY and SMNVEV (reference sequence). This CDR3 is 13 amino acids long. V was shortened by 3 bases and J by 6 bases, with 12 bases between the two germline ends.

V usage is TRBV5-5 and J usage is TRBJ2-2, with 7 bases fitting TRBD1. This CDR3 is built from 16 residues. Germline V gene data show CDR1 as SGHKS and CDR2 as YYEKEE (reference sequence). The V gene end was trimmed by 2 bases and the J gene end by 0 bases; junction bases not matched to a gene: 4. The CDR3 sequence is CASSFSGTANTGELFF. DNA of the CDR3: TGTGCCAGCAGCTTTTCTGGGACAGCGAACACCGGGGAGCTGTTTTTT. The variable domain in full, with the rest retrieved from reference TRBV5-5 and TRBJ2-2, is DAGVTQSPTHLIKTRGQQVTLRCSPISGHKSVSWYQQVLGQGPQFIFQYYEKEERGRGNFPDRFSARQFPNYSSELNVNALLLGDSALYLCASSFSGTANTGELFFGEGSRLTVL.

CDR3 sequence reads: CASSQGGVTQYF. For the CDR3, the DNA is TGCGCCAGCAGCCAGGGGGGGGTTACGCAGTATTTT. The chain couples TRBV4-1 to TRBJ2-3; 7 bases agree with TRBD2. V lost 3 bases, J lost 8 bases, and 2 bases stayed unmatched. Germline assignment: CDR1 MGHRA and CDR2 YSYEKL. There are 12 residues in the CDR3.

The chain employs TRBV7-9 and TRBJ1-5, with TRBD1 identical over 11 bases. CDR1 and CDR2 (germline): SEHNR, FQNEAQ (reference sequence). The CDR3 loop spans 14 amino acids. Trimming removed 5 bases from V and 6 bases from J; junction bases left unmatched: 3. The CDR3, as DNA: TGTGCCAGCAGCCCGGGGACAGGGGGTCAGCCCCAGCATTTT. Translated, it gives CASSPGTGGQPQHF.

The CDR3 region is CASSQGTERRNSPLHF. The CDR3 coding sequence is TGTGCCAGTAGTCAAGGGACAGAAAGGCGAAATTCACCCCTCCACTTT. The rearrangement links TRBV19 to TRBJ1-6; 7 bases align to TRBD1. The trim removed 5 bases at V and 7 bases at J, leaving 11 bases unmatched. CDR3 length: 16 amino acids. Per the germline V gene, CDR1 is LNHDA and CDR2 is SQIVND (reference sequence).

The CDR3, as DNA: TGTGCCAGCAGTTACCCCGGACAGGGAGGCTACGAGCAGTACTTC. Amino acid sequence: CASSYPGQGGYEQYF. V and J are TRBV6-6 and TRBJ2-7, with 8 bases fitting TRBD1. CDR1 is MNHNY and CDR2 is SVGAGI in the germline V gene (reference sequence). Trimming at V came to 2 bases and at J to 3 bases, leaving 6 bases not matched to a gene. The CDR3 consists of 15 residues.

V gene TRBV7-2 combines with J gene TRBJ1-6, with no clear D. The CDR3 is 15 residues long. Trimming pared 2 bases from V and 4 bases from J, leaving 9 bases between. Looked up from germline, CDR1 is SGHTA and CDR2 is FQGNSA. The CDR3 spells CASSLLRTYNSPLHF. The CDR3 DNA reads TGTGCCAGCAGCTTATTACGGACTTATAATTCACCCCTCCACTTT.

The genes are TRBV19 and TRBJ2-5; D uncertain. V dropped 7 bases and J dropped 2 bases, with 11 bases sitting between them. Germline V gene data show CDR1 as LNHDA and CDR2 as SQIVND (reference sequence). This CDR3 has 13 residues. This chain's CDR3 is CASMADTQETQYF. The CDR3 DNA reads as TGTGCCAGTATGGCGGATACTCAAGAGACCCAGTACTTC.

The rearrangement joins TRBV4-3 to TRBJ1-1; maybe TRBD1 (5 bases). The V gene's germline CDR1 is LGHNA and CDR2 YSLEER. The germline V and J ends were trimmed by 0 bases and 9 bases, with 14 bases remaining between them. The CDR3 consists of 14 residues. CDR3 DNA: TGCGCCAGCAGCCAAGATCGCGATCAGGGAAAAGCTTTCTTT. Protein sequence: CASSQDRDQGKAFF.

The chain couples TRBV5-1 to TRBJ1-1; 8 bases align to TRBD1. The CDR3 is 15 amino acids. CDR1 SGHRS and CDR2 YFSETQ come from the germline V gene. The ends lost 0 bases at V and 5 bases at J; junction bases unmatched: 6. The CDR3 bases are TGCGCCAGCAGCTTGGAGAATAACAGGGGGACTGAAGCTTTCTTT. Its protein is CASSLENNRGTEAFF. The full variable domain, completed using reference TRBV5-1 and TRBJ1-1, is KAGVTQTPRYLIKTRGQQVTLSCSPISGHRSVSWYQQTPGQGLQFLFEYFSETQRNKGNFPGRFSGRQFSNSRSEMNVSTLELGDSALYLCASSLENNRGTEAFFGQGTRLTVV.

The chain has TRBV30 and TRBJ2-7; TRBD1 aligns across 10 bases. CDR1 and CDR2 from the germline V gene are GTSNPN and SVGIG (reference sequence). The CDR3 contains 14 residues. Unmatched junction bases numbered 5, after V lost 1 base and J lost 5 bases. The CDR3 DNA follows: TGTGCCTGGAGTGACGACAGGGGGCATAACGAGCAGTACTTC. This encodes CAWSDDRGHNEQYF.

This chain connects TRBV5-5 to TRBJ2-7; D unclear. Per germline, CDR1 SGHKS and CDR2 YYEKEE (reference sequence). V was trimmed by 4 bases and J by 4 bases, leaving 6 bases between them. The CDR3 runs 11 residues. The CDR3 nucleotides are TGTGCCAGCAGCAAATCTTACGAGCAGTACTTC. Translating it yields CASSKSYEQYF. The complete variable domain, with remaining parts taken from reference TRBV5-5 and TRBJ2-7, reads DAGVTQSPTHLIKTRGQQVTLRCSPISGHKSVSWYQQVLGQGPQFIFQYYEKEERGRGNFPDRFSARQFPNYSSELNVNALLLGDSALYLCASSKSYEQYFGPGTRLTVT.

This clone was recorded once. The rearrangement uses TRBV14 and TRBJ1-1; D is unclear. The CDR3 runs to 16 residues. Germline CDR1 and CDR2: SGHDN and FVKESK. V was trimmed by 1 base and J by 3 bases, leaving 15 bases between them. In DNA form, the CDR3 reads TGTGCCAGCAGCCAAGTCGGGTCGCTTCGGCACACTGAAGCTTTCTTT. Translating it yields CASSQVGSLRHTEAFF.

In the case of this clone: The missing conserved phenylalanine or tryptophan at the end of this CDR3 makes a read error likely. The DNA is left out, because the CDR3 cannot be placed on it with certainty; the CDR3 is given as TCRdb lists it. CDR3 in amino acids: CAWSGLSRR. The chain combines TRBV30 with TRBJ2-2; no DNA check was done on the table's D call, TRBD2. Per the germline V gene, CDR1 is GTSNPN and CDR2 is SVGIG (reference sequence). The CDR3 extends over 9 residues, inclusive of both ends.

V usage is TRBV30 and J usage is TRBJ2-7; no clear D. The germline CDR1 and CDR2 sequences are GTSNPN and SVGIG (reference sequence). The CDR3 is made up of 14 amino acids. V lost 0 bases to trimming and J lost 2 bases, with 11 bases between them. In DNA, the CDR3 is TGTGCCTGGAGTGTACTACGCTTTCCCTACGAGCAGTACTTC. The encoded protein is CAWSVLRFPYEQYF. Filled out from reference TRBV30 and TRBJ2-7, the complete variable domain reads SQTIHQWPATLVQPVGSPLSLECTVEGTSNPNLYWYRQAAGRGLQLLFYSVGIGQISSEVPQNLSASRPQDRQFILSSKKLLLSDSGFYLCAWSVLRFPYEQYFGPGTRLTVT.